Listed below are T cell receptor beta chains from one sample, sequenced in a study of OX40 agonist ivuxolimab in advanced cancers. Only in-frame clones appear in the TCRdb table, and some are missing; sequencing was by immunoSEQ multiplex PCR. The table records approximately 72,000 clones, roughly 88% of them present only once. Sample: CD4+ or CD8+ T cells sorted from blood, taken in a trial of the OX40 agonist ivuxolimab. The receptors stem from an adult with an advanced solid tumor such as melanoma, head and neck, liver or kidney cancer. Each CDR3 is given with its conserved first and last residue. D genes are given only for firm matches. Expanded clones get a size class; other rows say once, few or many, or leave the size out.

V gene	clone size	D gene	J gene	CDR3 DNA	CDR3 protein
TRBV30	.	.	TRBJ1-6	TGTGCCTGGAGTGCGGGCGGAAATAATTCACCCCTCCACTTT	CAWSAGGNNSPLHF
TRBV4-1	.	.	TRBJ1-1	TGCGCCAGCAGCCAAGATTTCAGCGGCAGGGCGGGTTACACGAACACTGAAGCTTTCTTT	CASSQDFSGRAGYTNTEAFF
TRBV7-9	.	.	TRBJ2-3	TGTGCCAGCAGCTTATCGGGAGATACGCAGTATTTT	CASSLSGDTQYF
TRBV7-2	.	.	TRBJ1-6	TGTGCCAGCGGGCGTTATAATTCACCCCTCCACTTT	CASGRYNSPLHF
TRBV5-4	.	TRBD1	TRBJ2-7	TGTGCCAGCAGCCCTACGTTGGGGACAGGAGCCTACGAGCAGTACTTC	CASSPTLGTGAYEQYF
TRBV6-5	.	.	TRBJ1-1	TGTGCCAGCAGTTACTCGTTTTACGTCGGGACTGAAGCTTTCTTT	CASSYSFYVGTEAFF
TRBV13	.	.	TRBJ1-4	TGTGCCAGCAGCTACCACACAGGGACCGCAAATGAAAAACTGTTTTTT	CASSYHTGTANEKLFF
TRBV5-4	.	.	TRBJ1-2	TGTGCCAGCAGCTTGAGGGGTGGCTATGGCTACACCTTC	CASSLRGGYGYTF
TRBV7-9	once	.	TRBJ2-1	TGTGCCAGCAGCTTAGTGGGCACACACAATGAGCAGTTCTTC	CASSLVGTHNEQFF
TRBV10-3	.	TRBD2	TRBJ2-7	TGTGCCATCAGTGACGGAGCGGGAGGGGGCGAGCAGTACTTC	CAISDGAGGGEQYF
TRBV7-3	.	.	TRBJ2-1	TGTGCCAGCAGCCCAGGGGTTGGTTCCTACAATGAGCAGTTCTTC	CASSPGVGSYNEQFF
TRBV7-8	.	.	TRBJ1-2	TGTGCCAGCAGCTTCGGGGGCAACTATGGCTACACCTTC	CASSFGGNYGYTF
TRBV28	once	.	TRBJ2-7	TGTGCCAGCAGTTTATTGGCCTGGGTGACATTTCCTGGCGAGCAGTACTTC	CASSLLAWVTFPGEQYF
TRBV11-2	.	.	TRBJ1-2	TGTGCCAGCAGCTCGAAAGGGGGATATGGCTACACCTTC	CASSSKGGYGYTF
TRBV28	.	.	TRBJ1-1	TGTGCCAGCAGCCCGGGACGGCCGAACACTGAAGCTTTCTTT	CASSPGRPNTEAFF
TRBV30	.	.	TRBJ2-7	TGTGCCTGGAGTAGTAGGACAGACTCCTACGAGCAGTACTTC	CAWSSRTDSYEQYF
TRBV5-4	.	.	TRBJ2-7	TGTGCCAGCAGCTGGGGGCCTCCACAGGCCTACGAGCAGTACTTC	CASSWGPPQAYEQYF
TRBV30	.	.	TRBJ2-3	TGTGCCTGGAGTGTACCGGAGGAGTTAGATACGCAGTATTTT	CAWSVPEELDTQYF
TRBV19	once	.	TRBJ2-5	TGTGCCAGTAGTATTTCCGGATTATCGGAGACCCAGTACTTC	CASSISGLSETQYF
TRBV30	.	.	TRBJ2-2	TGTGCCTGGAGTGACTACGTGAACGGGGAGCTGTTTTTT	CAWSDYVNGELFF
TRBV6-1	.	.	TRBJ2-7	TGTGCCAGCAGTTATTACAGGAGCTCCTACGAGCAGTACTTC	CASSYYRSSYEQYF
TRBV6-5	.	TRBD2	TRBJ2-5	TGTGCCAGCAGAACTAGCGGGCAAGAGACCCAGTACTTC	CASRTSGQETQYF
TRBV5-5	.	.	TRBJ2-7	TGTGCCAGCAGCTTGGATATCAGGGTAGGGCAGTACTTC	CASSLDIRVGQYF
TRBV28	.	.	TRBJ1-4	TGTGCCAGCAGAAACCTAAAAGAGGGGCTGTTTTTT	CASRNLKEGLFF
TRBV28	.	.	TRBJ1-5	TGTGCCAGCAGTCCCAGCGACGCAATACCGAATCAGCCCCAGCATTTT	CASSPSDAIPNQPQHF
TRBV6-5	.	TRBD1	TRBJ2-5	TGTGCCAGCAGCACGGTAGACAGGGGCCAGTACTTC	CASSTVDRGQYF
TRBV5-6	once	.	TRBJ1-3	TGTGCCAGCAGCTTGCGGAGCTCTGGAAACACCATATATTTT	CASSLRSSGNTIYF
TRBV4-3	.	TRBD2	TRBJ2-5	TGCGCCAGCAGCCAAGCCAAGGGTAGCGGGGACTTCCAAGAGACCCAGTACTTC	CASSQAKGSGDFQETQYF
TRBV19	.	.	TRBJ2-3	TGTGCCAGTAGCCCCCAAAGAAACACAGATACGCAGTATTTT	CASSPQRNTDTQYF
TRBV19	.	.	TRBJ2-7	TGTGCCAGTAGTATAAGGTGGTCAGGAACTGGCTCCTACGAGCAGTACTTC	CASSIRWSGTGSYEQYF
TRBV9	.	TRBD1	TRBJ2-2	TGTGCCAGCAGTCGGTCAGGGGGCATATCCGGGGAGCTGTTTTTT	CASSRSGGISGELFF
TRBV5-1	.	TRBD1	TRBJ1-2	TGCGCCAGCAGCTCGACAGGGGAGGCGGGTGGCTACACCTTC	CASSSTGEAGGYTF
TRBV5-4	.	TRBD2	TRBJ2-1	TGTGCCAGCAGCCGACGGACTAGCGGGAGAGCGGATGAGCAGTTCTTC	CASSRRTSGRADEQFF
TRBV2	.	TRBD2	TRBJ2-7	TGTGCCAGCAGCGGGGGACTAGCGGGAGGGCGGAACGAGCAGTACTTC	CASSGGLAGGRNEQYF
TRBV6-5	.	TRBD2	TRBJ2-5	TGTGCCAGCAGTTTAGGGAGGGAGGTGCCCCAGTACTTC	CASSLGREVPQYF
TRBV15	.	.	TRBJ2-5	TGTGCCACCAGCAGAGGGAAGGTGGGGGAGACCCAGTACTTC	CATSRGKVGETQYF
TRBV6-1	.	TRBD2	TRBJ2-7	TGTGCCAGCAGGGGGCAGCGGGAGGCCTACGAGCAGTACTTC	CASRGQREAYEQYF
TRBV7-2	once	.	TRBJ2-5	TGTGCCAGCAGCCACACGCCCGGGCCGCTCGAAGAGACCCAGTACTTC	CASSHTPGPLEETQYF
TRBV6-6	.	.	TRBJ1-1	TGTGCCAGCATTGACCCTCCTCGGGGGGGTGAAGCTTTCTTT	CASIDPPRGGEAFF
TRBV5-1	few	TRBD2	TRBJ2-7	TGCGCCAGCAGCCCCGGGGGGCTAGCGGGAAGGCGCGAGCAGTACTTC	CASSPGGLAGRREQYF